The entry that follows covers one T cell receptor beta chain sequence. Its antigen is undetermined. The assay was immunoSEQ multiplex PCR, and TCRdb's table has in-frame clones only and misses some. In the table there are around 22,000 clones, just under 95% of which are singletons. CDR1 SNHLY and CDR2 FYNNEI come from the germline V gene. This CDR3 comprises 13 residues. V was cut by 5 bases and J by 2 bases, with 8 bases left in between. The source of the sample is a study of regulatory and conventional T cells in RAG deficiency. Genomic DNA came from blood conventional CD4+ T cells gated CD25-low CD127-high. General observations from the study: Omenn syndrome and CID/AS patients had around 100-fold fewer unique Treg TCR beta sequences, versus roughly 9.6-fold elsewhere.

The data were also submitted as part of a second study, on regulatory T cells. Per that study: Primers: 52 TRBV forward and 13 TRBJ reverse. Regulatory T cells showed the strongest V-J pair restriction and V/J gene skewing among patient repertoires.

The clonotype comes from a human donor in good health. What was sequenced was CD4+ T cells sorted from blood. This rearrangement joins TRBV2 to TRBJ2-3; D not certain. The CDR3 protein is CASSPPFTDTQYF. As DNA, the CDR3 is TGTGCCAGCAGTCCACCGTTCACAGATACGCAGTATTTT. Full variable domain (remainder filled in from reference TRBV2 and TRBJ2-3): EPEVTQTPSHQVTQMGQEVILRCVPISNHLYFYWYRQILGQKVEFLVSFYNNEISEKSEIFDDQFSVERPDGSNFTLKIRSTKLEDSAMYFCASSPPFTDTQYFGPGTRLTVL.